A single count supports the clone carrying this T cell receptor (beta chain). The data stem from a study of blood T cell repertoires in COVID-19. Germline trimming cut 6 bases from V and 4 bases from J; bases unmatched to any gene: 8. Germline V lookup: CDR1 MDHEN, CDR2 SYDVKM. This CDR3 region has 16 residues. Repertoires were generated with immunoSEQ multiplex PCR, while TCRdb's copy carries only in-frame clones and drops some. Of around 200,000 clones in the sample, about four fifths were seen once. The chain joins TRBV28 to TRBJ2-2, with 10 positions matching TRBD2. This sequence was found in a woman aged 30 to 39 who had recovered from COVID-19. Sequenced material: PBMCs or T cells enriched from blood (not recorded which). CDR3 sequence reads: CASRGAGGPVTGELFF. For the CDR3, the DNA is TGTGCCAGCAGGGGAGCGGGGGGGCCAGTCACCGGGGAGCTGTTTTTT. Complete variable domain (other parts from reference TRBV28 and TRBJ2-2): DVKVTQSSRYLVKRTGEKVFLECVQDMDHENMFWYRQDPGLGLRLIYFSYDVKMKEKGDIPEGYSVSREKKERFSLILESASTNQTSMYLCASRGAGGPVTGELFFGEGSRLTVL.